This TCR beta chain was captured by sequencing in a study of blood T cell repertoires in COVID-19. Study information: Both acute and convalescent COVID-19 samples were obtained from the United States, Italy and Spain. From T cells, B-cell-depleted T cells, or PBMCs came the material, which was cDNA or gDNA.

Methods used by the authors: Estimation of nucleated cell counts relied on the amplification of reference gene primers. Produced via immunoSEQ multiplex PCR; TCRdb's table is partial and in-frame only. V, J and clone size reflect that table, while D and trimming were determined from the DNA. The profile shows 95,000 to 100,000 clones, about 90% of them singletons. The V end lost 6 bases, the J end lost 0 bases, and 12 bases lay between the germline ends. The CDR3 is made up of 16 amino acids. Germline values: CDR1 MNHEY, CDR2 SVGEGT. The rearrangement joins TRBV6-2 or TRBV6-3 to TRBJ2-6; no firm D call. The source of this sequence is a man between 45 and 60 years old with acute or convalescent COVID-19. The specimen was peripheral blood. The CDR3 here is CASSPAHGSGANVLTF. In DNA form, the CDR3 reads TGTGCCAGCAGCCCTGCCCACGGCTCTGGGGCCAACGTCCTGACTTTC.